This is a list of T cell receptor beta chains from one sample in a study of T cells in Graves' hyperthyroidism and ophthalmopathy. TCRdb re-analysed the multiplex PCR reads in MiXCR, keeping a single row per CDR3 protein. The sample holds over 550,000 distinct CDR3 sequences, 16% seen once. The specimen was blood. The receptors here all came from a young woman with Graves' hyperthyroidism. Each CDR3 is given with its conserved first and last residue. A D gene is named only where the DNA matches it firmly. Part of the rows lack a size; the others show once, few, many or a class for expanded clones.

few | TRBJ2-7 | - | 14 | TRBV20-1 | TGCAGTGCTCCCAATTCGGGGGGCCGATACGAGCAGTACTTC | CSAPNSGGRYEQYF
few | TRBJ1-5 | TRBD1 | 14 | TRBV27 | TGTGCCAGCAGTTTACGGGGACAGGGCTGGCCCCAGCATTTT | CASSLRGQGWPQHF
once | TRBJ1-1 | - | 13 | TRBV6-2/TRBV6-3 | TGTGCCAGTAGTTTCAACCTGAACACTGAAGCTTTCTTT | CASSFNLNTEAFF
few | TRBJ2-2 | TRBD1 | 15 | TRBV5-1 | TGCGCCAGCAGGGCAACCGGGACAGTCACCGGGGAGCTGTTTTTT | CASRATGTVTGELFF
- | TRBJ1-6 | - | 16 | TRBV3-1 | TGTGCCAACAGCCAATGGCAGGGGACGGGTAATTCACCCCTCCACTTT | CANSQWQGTGNSPLHF
many | TRBJ2-3 | TRBD1 | 20 | TRBV5-6 | TGTGCCAGCAGCTTGTGGTTGGACAGGGCATTCTGGGCCGGACTGACTACGCAGTATTTT | CASSLWLDRAFWAGLTTQYF
many | TRBJ2-3 | TRBD2 | 15 | TRBV30 | TGTGCCTGGAGTCTAGGCCCGGGAGGGCAAGATACGCAGTATTTT | CAWSLGPGGQDTQYF
many | TRBJ2-1 | - | 11 | TRBV27 | TGTGCCAGCAGTTTTTCCGCTGAGCAGTTCTTC | CASSFSAEQFF
- | TRBJ2-3 | - | 17 | TRBV29-1 | TGCAGCGTTGAAGATAAGCGTAGCGGAGGAAGCACAGATACGCAGTATTTT | CSVEDKRSGGSTDTQYF
many | TRBJ2-7 | - | 19 | TRBV11-2 | TGTGCCAGCAGCTTAGTCGCCTTTCAGCGGACCATCGGATCTACGGAGCAGTACTTC | CASSLVAFQRTIGSTEQYF
many | TRBJ1-5 | - | 15 | TRBV9 | TGTGCCAGCAGCCGCGATGGCTATAGCAATCAGCCCCAGCATTTT | CASSRDGYSNQPQHF
few | TRBJ2-4 | - | 20 | TRBV7-3 | TGTGCCAGCAGCTTAATCGGACCTCCGGCCGGACAGCGAGCCAAAAACATTCAGTACTTC | CASSLIGPPAGQRAKNIQYF
- | TRBJ2-1 | - | 16 | TRBV18 | TGTGCCAGCTCACCACCGGGGACCAACAGTTACAATGAGCAGTTCTTC | CASSPPGTNSYNEQFF